These T cell receptor beta chains were read from a single sample in a study of CD8 T cells in Susac syndrome. TCRdb analysed the immunoSEQ multiplex PCR reads with MiXCR anew, one entry per CDR3 protein. The sample yields some 190,000 distinct CDR3 sequences, approximately 94% seen once. Specimen: CD4+ T cells from PBMCs. The source is a human donor in good health. The CDR3 runs from the conserved cysteine through the conserved F or W. D genes are given only for firm matches. Clone size appears in some rows only: once, few, many, or a class for an expanded clone.

V	J	size	D	CDR3	DNA
TRBV28	TRBJ2-6	.	.	CASSLSTSGANVLTF	TGTGCCAGCAGTTTAAGTACCTCTGGGGCCAACGTCCTGACTTTC
TRBV19	TRBJ1-5	.	.	CASLGQIYQPQHF	TGTGCCAGCTTAGGACAGATCTATCAGCCCCAGCATTTT
TRBV7-9	TRBJ1-4	once	.	CASSLLGGFNEKLFF	TGTGCCAGCAGCTTACTCGGCGGGTTTAATGAAAAACTGTTTTTT
TRBV19	TRBJ2-5	.	TRBD2	CASSRAGTSGGKGWRTQYF	TGTGCCAGTAGTAGAGCCGGGACTAGCGGGGGAAAGGGGTGGCGAACCCAGTACTTC
TRBV7-9	TRBJ2-2	.	.	CASSFQGSTGELFF	TGTGCCAGCAGCTTCCAAGGGTCGACCGGGGAGCTGTTTTTT
TRBV14	TRBJ2-1	once	.	CASSLRGGLYNEQFF	TGTGCCAGCAGCTTAAGGGGGGGGCTTTACAATGAGCAGTTCTTC
TRBV20-1	TRBJ2-4	.	.	CSAPGRGNIQYF	TGCAGTGCCCCGGGACGTGGGAACATTCAGTACTTC
TRBV6-5	TRBJ1-4	.	TRBD1	CASRGDSEKLFF	TGTGCCAGCAGAGGGGACAGTGAAAAACTGTTTTTT
TRBV5-4	TRBJ1-2	.	TRBD1	CASSQRGQGIYGYTF	TGTGCCAGCAGCCAACGGGGACAGGGGATCTATGGCTACACCTTC
TRBV18	TRBJ2-1	.	.	CASSPIREQFF	TGTGCCAGCTCACCCATTCGTGAGCAGTTCTTC
TRBV6-2/TRBV6-3	TRBJ1-2	.	TRBD1	CASSSWGQGQPGYTF	TGTGCCAGCAGTTCCTGGGGACAGGGTCAACCGGGCTACACCTTC
TRBV12-3/TRBV12-4	TRBJ1-1	few	.	CASSLGNTEAFF	TGTGCCAGCAGTTTGGGGAACACTGAAGCTTTCTTT
TRBV6-2/TRBV6-3	TRBJ2-4	.	.	CASGKAGSNIQYF	TGTGCCAGCGGCAAGGCAGGGTCGAACATTCAGTACTTC
TRBV29-1	TRBJ1-5	few	.	CSVQTGNSNQPQHF	TGCAGCGTTCAGACCGGCAATAGCAATCAGCCCCAGCATTTT
TRBV28	TRBJ1-5	.	.	CASSLLGGNQPQHF	TGTGCCAGCAGTTTATTGGGGGGCAATCAGCCCCAGCATTTT
TRBV7-2	TRBJ1-4	.	TRBD1	CASSSYRGGDEKLFF	TGTGCCAGCAGTTCCTACAGGGGAGGGGATGAAAAACTGTTTTTT
TRBV28	TRBJ2-7	.	.	CASSLAGTSYEQYF	TGTGCCAGCAGTTTGGCGGGCACCTCCTACGAGCAGTACTTC
TRBV12-5	TRBJ1-1	once	.	CASGLDYTGKAFF	TGTGCTAGTGGTTTAGACTATACAGGGAAAGCTTTCTTT
TRBV20-1	TRBJ2-4	once	.	CSAASRYSPQNIQYF	TGCAGTGCTGCCTCGAGGTATTCGCCACAAAACATTCAGTACTTC
TRBV7-2	TRBJ2-3	.	.	CASSLFSAGTDTQYF	TGTGCCAGCAGCCTCTTTAGCGCCGGCACAGATACGCAGTATTTT
TRBV14	TRBJ2-2	.	.	CASSRENIGELFF	TGTGCCAGCAGTCGTGAGAATATTGGGGAGCTGTTTTTT
TRBV7-2	TRBJ1-6	few	.	CASSLGSNSPLHF	TGTGCCAGCAGCTTGGGCAGTAATTCACCCCTCCACTTT
TRBV7-2	TRBJ1-1	.	TRBD1	CASSFSGTGNTEAFF	TGTGCCAGCAGCTTTTCCGGGACAGGGAACACTGAAGCTTTCTTT
TRBV29-1	TRBJ2-7	.	.	CSVEGRGTPYEQYF	TGCAGCGTTGAAGGCCGTGGGACCCCCTACGAGCAGTACTTC
TRBV5-8	TRBJ2-5	.	.	CASSPTDQETQYF	TGTGCCAGCAGCCCGACAGACCAAGAGACCCAGTACTTC
TRBV29-1	TRBJ2-5	.	TRBD1	CSVPRQGVQETQYF	TGCAGCGTTCCTCGGCAGGGGGTACAAGAGACCCAGTACTTC
TRBV19	TRBJ2-5	.	TRBD2	CASGGGHPQETQYF	TGTGCCAGCGGGGGGGGACATCCCCAAGAGACCCAGTACTTC
TRBV20-1	TRBJ2-5	.	TRBD2	CSAYQAGVQETQYF	TGCAGTGCTTACCAAGCGGGGGTACAAGAGACCCAGTACTTC
TRBV5-4	TRBJ2-2	.	.	CASSLDSPGELFF	TGTGCCAGCAGCTTGGATAGCCCCGGGGAGCTGTTTTTT
TRBV20-1	TRBJ2-5	.	.	CSASPVGQETQYF	TGCAGTGCAAGCCCGGTAGGGCAAGAGACCCAGTACTTC
TRBV12-3/TRBV12-4	TRBJ1-1	.	.	CASSFYGSAGASAEAFF	TGTGCCAGCAGTTTTTACGGGTCGGCAGGGGCTAGTGCTGAAGCTTTCTTT
TRBV20-1	TRBJ2-3	.	.	CSAAEGPRTDTQYF	TGCAGTGCCGCCGAGGGACCGCGCACAGATACGCAGTATTTT
TRBV19	TRBJ1-2	.	.	CASSMAMNGYTF	TGTGCCAGTAGTATGGCTATGAATGGCTACACCTTC
TRBV19	TRBJ2-3	.	TRBD2	CASTPTSGLGNTQYF	TGTGCCAGTACCCCGACTAGCGGTTTGGGAAATACGCAGTATTTT
TRBV20-1	TRBJ1-2	.	.	CSASASGEGGYTF	TGCAGTGCTAGTGCGTCAGGGGAAGGTGGCTACACCTTC
TRBV12-3/TRBV12-4	TRBJ1-3	.	.	CASRAGSAGNTIYF	TGTGCCAGCAGAGCGGGGTCAGCTGGAAACACCATATATTTT
TRBV27	TRBJ1-6	.	.	CASSRGPLSNSPLHF	TGTGCCAGCAGCCGCGGGCCCCTTAGTAATTCACCCCTCCACTTT